These T cell receptor beta chains were read from a single sample in a study of cytomegalovirus exposure and HLA in healthy donors. Assay used: immunoSEQ multiplex PCR; TCRdb lists only in-frame clones, some missing. In the table there are approximately 150,000 clones, 80% of which are singletons. The specimen was PBMCs. These receptors were obtained from a man aged 30 to 39 in good health and CMV-seronegative. Each CDR3 is given with its conserved first and last residue. D genes are given only for firm matches. The size of a clone is reported for some rows only, either as once, few or many, or as a class for expanded clones.

d_gene,abundance,v_gene,j_gene,CDR3aa,CDR3nt
.,.,TRBV11-2,TRBJ1-4,CASSQIGAALSNEKLFF,TGTGCCAGCAGCCAAATAGGGGCAGCGTTATCTAATGAAAAACTGTTTTTT
.,once,TRBV4-3,TRBJ1-4,CASSQDGRAGANEKLFF,TGCGCCAGCAGCCAAGATGGCAGGGCTGGAGCTAATGAAAAACTGTTTTTT
TRBD2,.,TRBV7-2,TRBJ2-5,CASSLGGRSETQYF,TGTGCCAGCAGCTTAGGCGGGAGGTCAGAGACCCAGTACTTC
TRBD1,few,TRBV7-2,TRBJ1-4,CASSLDRGTDEKLFF,TGTGCCAGCAGCTTAGACAGGGGAACTGATGAAAAACTGTTTTTT
TRBD2,.,TRBV11-1,TRBJ2-7,CASSPVTSGSYEQYF,TGTGCCAGCAGCCCGGTGACTAGCGGGAGCTACGAGCAGTACTTC
.,.,TRBV28,TRBJ2-7,CASSLGGDGYEQYF,TGTGCCAGCAGTTTAGGAGGGGACGGCTACGAGCAGTACTTC
TRBD2,.,TRBV5-1,TRBJ2-7,CASSLGLAGDEQYF,TGCGCCAGCAGCTTGGGTCTAGCGGGAGACGAGCAGTACTTC
.,.,TRBV15,TRBJ1-1,CATSRGGDTEAFF,TGTGCCACCAGCAGGGGGGGGGACACTGAAGCTTTCTTT
.,.,TRBV19,TRBJ2-3,CASSIGVEKGKQYF,TGTGCCAGTAGTATAGGGGTCGAAAAGGGGAAGCAGTATTTT
.,.,TRBV28,TRBJ1-2,CASRKSRGIGGYTF,TGTGCCAGCAGAAAATCCAGGGGTATCGGCGGCTACACCTTC
.,once,TRBV5-1,TRBJ1-6,CASSLALNPDSPLHF,TGCGCCAGCAGCTTGGCCCTTAATCCGGATTCACCCCTCCACTTT
TRBD1,.,TRBV10-3,TRBJ1-1,CATQAAVTGRTEAFF,TGTGCCACCCAGGCAGCGGTGACAGGGAGAACTGAAGCTTTCTTT
.,.,TRBV7-2,TRBJ1-4,CASSSARPGGNEKLFF,TGTGCCAGCAGCTCCGCCCGGCCGGGCGGGAATGAAAAACTGTTTTTT